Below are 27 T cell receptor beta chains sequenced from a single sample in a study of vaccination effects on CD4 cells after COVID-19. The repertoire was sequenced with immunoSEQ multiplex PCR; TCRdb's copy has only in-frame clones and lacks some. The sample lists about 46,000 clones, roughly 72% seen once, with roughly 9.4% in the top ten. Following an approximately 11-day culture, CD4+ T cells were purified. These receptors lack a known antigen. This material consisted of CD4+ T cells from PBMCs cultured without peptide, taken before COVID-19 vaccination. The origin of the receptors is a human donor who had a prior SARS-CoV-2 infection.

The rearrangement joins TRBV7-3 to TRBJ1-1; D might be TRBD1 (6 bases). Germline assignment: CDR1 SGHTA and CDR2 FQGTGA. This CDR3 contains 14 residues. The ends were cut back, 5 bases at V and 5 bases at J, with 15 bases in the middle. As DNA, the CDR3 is TGTGCCAGCAGCCCGAACAGGGAGGATACTGAAGCTTTCTTT. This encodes CASSPNREDTEAFF.

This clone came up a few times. This CDR3 is CASSPPLRYSNQPQHF. The DNA for the CDR3 is TGTGCCAGCAGTCCTCCTCTCCGGTATAGCAATCAGCCCCAGCATTTT. The chain links TRBV2 to TRBJ1-5; D unresolved. V was shortened by 5 bases and J by 0 bases, with 14 bases between the two germline ends. Germline CDR1 reads SNHLY; CDR2 reads FYNNEI. This CDR3 comprises 16 residues.

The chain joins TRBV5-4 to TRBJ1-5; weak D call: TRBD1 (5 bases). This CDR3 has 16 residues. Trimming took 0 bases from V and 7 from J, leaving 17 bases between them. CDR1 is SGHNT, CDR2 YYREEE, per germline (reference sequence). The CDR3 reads CASSLGTGAWGQPQHF. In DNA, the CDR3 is TGTGCCAGCAGCTTGGGGACTGGGGCTTGGGGACAGCCCCAGCATTTT.

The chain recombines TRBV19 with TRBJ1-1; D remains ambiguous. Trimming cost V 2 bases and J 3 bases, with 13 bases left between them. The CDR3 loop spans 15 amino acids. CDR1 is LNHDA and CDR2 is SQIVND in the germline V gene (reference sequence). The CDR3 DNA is TGTGCCAGTAGTATAAACGCAATTGGGGACACTGAAGCTTTCTTT. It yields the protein CASSINAIGDTEAFF.

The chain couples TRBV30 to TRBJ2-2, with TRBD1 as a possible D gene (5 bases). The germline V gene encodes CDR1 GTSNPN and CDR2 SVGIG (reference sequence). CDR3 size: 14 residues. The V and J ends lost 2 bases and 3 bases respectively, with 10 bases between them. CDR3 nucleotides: TGTGCCTGGAGTATCGACAGATACACCGGGGAGCTGTTTTTT. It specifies CAWSIDRYTGELFF. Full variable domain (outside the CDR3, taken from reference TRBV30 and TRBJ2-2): SQTIHQWPATLVQPVGSPLSLECTVEGTSNPNLYWYRQAAGRGLQLLFYSVGIGQISSEVPQNLSASRPQDRQFILSSKKLLLSDSGFYLCAWSIDRYTGELFFGEGSRLTVL.

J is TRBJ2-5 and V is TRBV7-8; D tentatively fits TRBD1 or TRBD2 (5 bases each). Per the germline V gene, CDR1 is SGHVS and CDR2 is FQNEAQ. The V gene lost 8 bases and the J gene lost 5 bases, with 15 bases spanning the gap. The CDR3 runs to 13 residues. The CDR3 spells CASGGRLIETQYF. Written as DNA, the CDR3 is TGTGCCAGCGGGGGACGGCTCATCGAGACCCAGTACTTC.

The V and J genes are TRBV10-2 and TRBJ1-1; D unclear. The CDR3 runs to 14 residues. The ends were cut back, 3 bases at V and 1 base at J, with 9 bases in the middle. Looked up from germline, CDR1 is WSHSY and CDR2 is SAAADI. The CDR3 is CASSDATQNTEAFF. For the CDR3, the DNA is TGCGCCAGCAGTGATGCGACACAGAACACTGAAGCTTTCTTT.

The CDR3 DNA reads TGTGCCAGCAGCCAAGTCATGGGGGAGCAGTTCTTC. Protein sequence: CASSQVMGEQFF. This chain uses TRBV3-1 (or the pseudogene TRBV3-2) with TRBJ2-1; no reliable D call. Germline V gene sequence: CDR1 LGHDT, CDR2 YNNKEL (reference sequence). This CDR3 comprises 12 residues. V was pared by 1 base and J by 10 bases, with 8 bases between.

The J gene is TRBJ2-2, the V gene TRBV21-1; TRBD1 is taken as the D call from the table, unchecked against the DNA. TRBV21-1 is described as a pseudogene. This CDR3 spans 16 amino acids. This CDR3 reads CASSTRDRENTGELFF. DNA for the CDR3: TGTGCCAGCAGCACGAGGGACAGGGAGAACACCGGGGAGCTGTTTTTT.

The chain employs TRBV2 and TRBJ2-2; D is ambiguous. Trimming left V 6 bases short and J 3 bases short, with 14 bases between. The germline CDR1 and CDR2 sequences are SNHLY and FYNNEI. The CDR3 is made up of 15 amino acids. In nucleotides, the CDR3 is TGTGCCAGCAGAGGCGGCCTAGTCGACACCGGGGAGCTGTTTTTT. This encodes CASRGGLVDTGELFF. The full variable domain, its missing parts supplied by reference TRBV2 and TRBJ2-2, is EPEVTQTPSHQVTQMGQEVILRCVPISNHLYFYWYRQILGQKVEFLVSFYNNEISEKSEIFDDQFSVERPDGSNFTLKIRSTKLEDSAMYFCASRGGLVDTGELFFGEGSRLTVL.

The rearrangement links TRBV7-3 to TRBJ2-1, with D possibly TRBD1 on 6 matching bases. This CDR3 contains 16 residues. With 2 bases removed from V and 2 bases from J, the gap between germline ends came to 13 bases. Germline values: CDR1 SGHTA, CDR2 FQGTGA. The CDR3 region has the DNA TGTGCCAGCAGCTTAGAATTAGGGGGTACCTACAATGAGCAGTTCTTC. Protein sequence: CASSLELGGTYNEQFF. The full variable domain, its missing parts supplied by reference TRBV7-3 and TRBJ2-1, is GAGVSQTPSNKVTEKGKYVELRCDPISGHTALYWYRQSLGQGPEFLIYFQGTGAADDSGLPNDRFFAVRPEGSVSTLKIQRTERGDSAVYLCASSLELGGTYNEQFFGPGTRLTVL.

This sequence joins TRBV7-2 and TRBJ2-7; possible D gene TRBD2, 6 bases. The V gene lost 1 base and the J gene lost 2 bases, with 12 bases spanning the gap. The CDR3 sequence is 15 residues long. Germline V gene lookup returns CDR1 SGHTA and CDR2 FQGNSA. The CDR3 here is CASSLDPTRAYEQYF. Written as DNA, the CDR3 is TGTGCCAGCAGCTTAGACCCGACTAGGGCCTACGAGCAGTACTTC.

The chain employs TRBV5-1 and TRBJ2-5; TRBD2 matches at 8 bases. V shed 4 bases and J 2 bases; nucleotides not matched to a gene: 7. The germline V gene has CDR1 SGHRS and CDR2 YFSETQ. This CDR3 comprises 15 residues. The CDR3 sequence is CASSPGLVTQETQYF. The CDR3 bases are TGCGCCAGCAGCCCGGGACTAGTAACTCAAGAGACCCAGTACTTC.

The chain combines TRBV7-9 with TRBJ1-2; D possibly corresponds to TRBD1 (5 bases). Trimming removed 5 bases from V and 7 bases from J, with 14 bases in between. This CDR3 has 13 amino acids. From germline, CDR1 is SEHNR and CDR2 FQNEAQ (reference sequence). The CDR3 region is CASSPQGAGGYTF. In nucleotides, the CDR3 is TGTGCCAGCAGCCCCCAGGGCGCAGGTGGCTACACCTTC.

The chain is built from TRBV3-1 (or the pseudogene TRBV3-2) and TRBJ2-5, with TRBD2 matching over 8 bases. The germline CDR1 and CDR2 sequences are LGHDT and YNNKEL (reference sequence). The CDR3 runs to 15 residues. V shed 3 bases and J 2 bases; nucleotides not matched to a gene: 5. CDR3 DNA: TGTGCCAGCAGCCATCGCGGGGGGAATCAAGAGACCCAGTACTTC. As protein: CASSHRGGNQETQYF.

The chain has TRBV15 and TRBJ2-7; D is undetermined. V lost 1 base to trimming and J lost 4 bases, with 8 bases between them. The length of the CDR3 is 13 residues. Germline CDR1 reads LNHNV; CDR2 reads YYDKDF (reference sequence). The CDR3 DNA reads TGTGCCACCAGCAGAGCCGGAATATACGAGCAGTACTTC. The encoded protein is CATSRAGIYEQYF.

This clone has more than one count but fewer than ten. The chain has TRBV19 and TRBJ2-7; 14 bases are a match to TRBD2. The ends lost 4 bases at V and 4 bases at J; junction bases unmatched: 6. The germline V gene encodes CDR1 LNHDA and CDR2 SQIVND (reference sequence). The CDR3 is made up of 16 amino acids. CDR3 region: CASSTPGTSGGYEQYF. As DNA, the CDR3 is TGTGCCAGTAGTACTCCGGGGACTAGCGGGGGATACGAGCAGTACTTC.

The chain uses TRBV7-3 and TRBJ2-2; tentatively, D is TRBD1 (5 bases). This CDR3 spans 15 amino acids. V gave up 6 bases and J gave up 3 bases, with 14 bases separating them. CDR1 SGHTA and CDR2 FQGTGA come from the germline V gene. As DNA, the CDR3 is TGTGCCAGCAGTAGGGGAATAGAGGACACCGGGGAGCTGTTTTTT. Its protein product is CASSRGIEDTGELFF.

CDR3 sequence reads: CASSFGGGAPNEQFF. The DNA for the CDR3 is TGTGCCAGCAGCTTTGGCGGGGGGGCTCCGAATGAGCAGTTCTTC. The chain combines TRBV13 with TRBJ2-1, with 9 bases fitting TRBD2. The V segment lost 3 bases and the J segment 7 bases; nucleotides outside the gene matches: 7. The CDR3 is made up of 15 amino acids. Germline V gene lookup returns CDR1 PRHDT and CDR2 FYEKMQ (reference sequence). Combining the CDR3 with reference TRBV13 and TRBJ2-1 gives the whole variable domain AAGVIQSPRHLIKEKRETATLKCYPIPRHDTVYWYQQGPGQDPQFLISFYEKMQSDKGSIPDRFSAQQFSDYHSELNMSSLELGDSALYFCASSFGGGAPNEQFFGPGTRLTVL.

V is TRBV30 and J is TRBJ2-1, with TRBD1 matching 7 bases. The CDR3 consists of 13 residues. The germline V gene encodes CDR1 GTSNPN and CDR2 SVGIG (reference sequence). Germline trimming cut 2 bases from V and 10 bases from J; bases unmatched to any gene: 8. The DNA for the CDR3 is TGTGCCTGGAGTCTCGAACAGGGGTTGGAGCAGTTCTTC. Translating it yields CAWSLEQGLEQFF.

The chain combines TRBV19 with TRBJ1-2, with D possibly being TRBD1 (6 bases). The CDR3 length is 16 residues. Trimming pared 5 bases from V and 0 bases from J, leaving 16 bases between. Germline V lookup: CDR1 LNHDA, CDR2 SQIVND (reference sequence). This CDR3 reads CASSPGYRDSNYGYTF. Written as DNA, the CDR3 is TGTGCCAGTAGTCCTGGGTACAGGGACTCTAACTATGGCTACACCTTC.

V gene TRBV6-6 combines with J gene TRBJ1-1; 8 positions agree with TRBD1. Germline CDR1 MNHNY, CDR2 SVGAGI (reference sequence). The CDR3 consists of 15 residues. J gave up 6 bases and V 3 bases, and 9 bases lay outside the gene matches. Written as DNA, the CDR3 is TGTGCCAGCAGTTATCCCGGGACAGGCAAACCTGAAGCTTTCTTT. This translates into CASSYPGTGKPEAFF.

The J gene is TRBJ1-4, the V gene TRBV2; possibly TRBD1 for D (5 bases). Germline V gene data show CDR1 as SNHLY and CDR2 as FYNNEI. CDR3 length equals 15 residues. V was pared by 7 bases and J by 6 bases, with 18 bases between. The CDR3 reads CASMGTVLGHEKLFF. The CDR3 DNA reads TGTGCCAGCATGGGGACGGTTTTGGGGCATGAAAAACTGTTTTTT. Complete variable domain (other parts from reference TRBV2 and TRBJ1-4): EPEVTQTPSHQVTQMGQEVILRCVPISNHLYFYWYRQILGQKVEFLVSFYNNEISEKSEIFDDQFSVERPDGSNFTLKIRSTKLEDSAMYFCASMGTVLGHEKLFFGSGTQLSVL.

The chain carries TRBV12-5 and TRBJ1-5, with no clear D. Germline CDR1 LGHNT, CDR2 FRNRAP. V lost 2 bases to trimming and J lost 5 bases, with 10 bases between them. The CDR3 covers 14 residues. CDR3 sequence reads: CASGLSGDDQPQHF. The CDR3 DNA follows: TGTGCTAGTGGTTTGTCCGGTGATGATCAGCCCCAGCATTTT.

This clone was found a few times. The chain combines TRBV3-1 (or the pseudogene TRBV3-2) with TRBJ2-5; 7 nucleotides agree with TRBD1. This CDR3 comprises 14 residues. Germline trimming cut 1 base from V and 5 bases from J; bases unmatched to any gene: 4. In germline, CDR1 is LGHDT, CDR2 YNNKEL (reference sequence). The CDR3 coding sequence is TGTGCCAGCAGCCAAGTTGTAGGGGGCGAGACCCAGTACTTC. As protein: CASSQVVGGETQYF.

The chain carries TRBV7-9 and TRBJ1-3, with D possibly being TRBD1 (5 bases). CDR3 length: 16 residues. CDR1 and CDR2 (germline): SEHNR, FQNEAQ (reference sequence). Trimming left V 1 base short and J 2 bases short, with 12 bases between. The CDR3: CASSLGKTATGNTIYF. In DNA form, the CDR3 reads TGTGCCAGCAGCTTAGGAAAGACAGCAACTGGAAACACCATATATTTT.

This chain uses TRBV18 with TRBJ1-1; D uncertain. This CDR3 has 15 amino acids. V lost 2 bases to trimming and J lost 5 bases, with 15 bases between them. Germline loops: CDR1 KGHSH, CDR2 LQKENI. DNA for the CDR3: TGTGCCAGCTCACCAGTGAGGAGGAGAGGAACTGAAGCTTTCTTT. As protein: CASSPVRRRGTEAFF.